This passage covers 16 T cell receptor beta chains from one sample sequenced in a study of OX40 agonist ivuxolimab in advanced cancers. Libraries were prepared by immunoSEQ multiplex PCR; TCRdb keeps only in-frame clonotypes and omits some of them. Among some 96,000 clones listed, around 91% were seen once. Sequencing used CD4+ or CD8+ T cells sorted from blood, obtained in a trial of the OX40 agonist ivuxolimab. These receptors were collected from an adult with an advanced solid tumor such as melanoma, head and neck, liver or kidney cancer.

The V gene is TRBV19, the J gene TRBJ1-2; the match to TRBD1 covers 7 bases. The CDR3 has 15 amino acids. V dropped 1 base and J dropped 2; count of bases not matched to a gene: 4. The V gene's germline CDR1 is LNHDA and CDR2 SQIVND (reference sequence). Written as DNA, the CDR3 is TGTGCCAGTAGTATAGCCGCCAGGGGGAACTATGGCTACACCTTC. This sequence encodes CASSIAARGNYGYTF.

This chain uses TRBV5-1 with TRBJ2-1; 14 bases are a match to TRBD2. Germline V gene sequence: CDR1 SGHRS, CDR2 YFSETQ. The CDR3 runs to 19 residues. V lost 0 bases and J lost 5; bases outside the gene matches: 10. The CDR3 spells CASSLDLGLAGAKDNEQFF. In nucleotides, the CDR3 is TGCGCCAGCAGCTTGGATTTGGGACTAGCGGGAGCAAAAGACAATGAGCAGTTCTTC.

V and J are TRBV28 and TRBJ1-2; TRBD1 matches at 7 bases. From germline, CDR1 is MDHEN and CDR2 SYDVKM. The CDR3 consists of 14 residues. V shed 6 bases and J 8 bases; nucleotides not matched to a gene: 12. In DNA form, the CDR3 reads TGTGCCAGCAGCCCTGACAGGGACTTGAGAGGCTACACCTTC. It encodes CASSPDRDLRGYTF.

This rearrangement joins TRBV19 to TRBJ2-2, with 7 bases matching TRBD1. CDR1 and CDR2 (germline): LNHDA, SQIVND (reference sequence). V dropped 5 bases and J dropped 6; count of bases not matched to a gene: 6. The CDR3 length is 14 residues. The CDR3 sequence: CASSRQGGSGELFF. In DNA, the CDR3 is TGTGCCAGTAGTCGACAGGGCGGGTCCGGGGAGCTGTTTTTT.

The chain joins TRBV5-1 to TRBJ2-1; TRBD2 agrees at 12 bases. The CDR3 contains 15 residues. Germline assignment: CDR1 SGHRS and CDR2 YFSETQ. V lost 4 bases to trimming and J lost 6 bases; unmatched junction nucleotides: 5. The CDR3 is CASSLGLAGSNEQFF. In nucleotides, the CDR3 is TGCGCCAGCAGCCTCGGACTAGCGGGGAGCAATGAGCAGTTCTTC.

V usage is TRBV5-1 and J usage is TRBJ1-3; D possibly corresponds to TRBD1 (6 bases). The CDR3 has 15 amino acids. V lost 0 bases and J lost 4, with 11 bases in between. Germline loops: CDR1 SGHRS, CDR2 YFSETQ. CDR3 protein: CASSLDRALGNTIYF. The DNA for the CDR3 is TGCGCCAGCAGCTTGGACAGGGCATTGGGAAACACCATATATTTT. Drawing the rest from reference TRBV5-1 and TRBJ1-3, the complete variable domain is KAGVTQTPRYLIKTRGQQVTLSCSPISGHRSVSWYQQTPGQGLQFLFEYFSETQRNKGNFPGRFSGRQFSNSRSEMNVSTLELGDSALYLCASSLDRALGNTIYFGEGSWLTVV.

This chain links TRBV5-1 with TRBJ2-5; D may match TRBD1 or TRBD2 (6 bases each). The V and J ends lost 4 bases and 4 bases respectively, with 17 bases between them. CDR3 length: 15 amino acids. Germline V gives CDR1 SGHRS, CDR2 YFSETQ. The CDR3 loop reads CASSAPTGGVETQYF. The CDR3 DNA is TGCGCCAGCAGCGCTCCAACCGGGGGCGTAGAGACCCAGTACTTC.

This clone has a handful of counts. The CDR3, as DNA: TGTGCCATCAGTGAGTTGAATGAGCAGTTCTTC. It is translated as CAISELNEQFF. The chain joins TRBV10-3 to TRBJ2-1; D remains ambiguous. Germline V gene lookup returns CDR1 ENHRY and CDR2 SYGVKD. The CDR3 covers 11 residues. V was pared by 1 base and J by 7 bases, with 2 bases between.

The CDR3 region is CASSLGQGTEAFF. The CDR3 DNA is TGTGCCAGCAGCTTGGGGCAGGGGACTGAAGCTTTCTTT. This chain joins TRBV7-8 and TRBJ1-1; D is perhaps TRBD1 (6 bases). The germline V gene has CDR1 SGHVS and CDR2 FQNEAQ. The CDR3 has 13 residues. V was pared by 3 bases and J by 5 bases, with 10 bases between.

The chain joins TRBV9 to TRBJ2-3; D perhaps matches TRBD2 (6 bases). Germline loops: CDR1 SGDLS, CDR2 YYNGEE. CDR3 length: 14 residues. The V end was cut by 3 bases, the J end by 2 bases, with 10 bases between. The CDR3 protein is CASSGGLITDTQYF. Here the CDR3 DNA reads TGTGCCAGCAGCGGGGGACTCATCACAGATACGCAGTATTTT.

The rearrangement joins TRBV15 to TRBJ1-4; D unclear. Trimming pared 3 bases from V and 4 bases from J, leaving 12 bases between. Germline V CDR1 and CDR2: LNHNV, YYDKDF (reference sequence). This CDR3 is 15 amino acids long. The CDR3 coding sequence is TGTGCCACCAGCAGCGGACGACAACATAATGAAAAACTGTTTTTT. Translation: CATSSGRQHNEKLFF.

The genes are TRBV18 and TRBJ1-2, with a tentative D call TRBD1 (6 bases). The CDR3 covers 12 residues. The germline V gene encodes CDR1 KGHSH and CDR2 LQKENI. The CDR3 nucleotides read TGTGGCACGGAGGGGGTGGGCCATGGCTACACCTTC. Its translation is CGTEGVGHGYTF.

V gene TRBV5-1 combines with J gene TRBJ1-3; 7 nucleotides agree with TRBD1. The CDR3 loop spans 15 amino acids. The germline V gene has CDR1 SGHRS and CDR2 YFSETQ. J was trimmed by 4 bases and V by 1 base; bases with no gene match: 5. CDR3 amino acids: CASSLTGAGGNTIYF. The CDR3 coding sequence is TGCGCCAGCAGCTTGACAGGGGCTGGCGGAAACACCATATATTTT.

The rearrangement joins TRBV11-1 to TRBJ1-2; 7 bases match TRBD1. CDR1 and CDR2 (germline): SGHAT, FQDESV (reference sequence). The CDR3 length is 15 residues. J was trimmed by 3 bases and V by 7 bases; bases with no gene match: 11. CDR3 amino acids: CASNQTTGSHYGYTF. DNA of the CDR3: TGTGCCAGCAACCAAACGACAGGGTCGCACTATGGCTACACCTTC.

The chain couples TRBV28 to TRBJ2-3; D not resolved. The CDR3 is 15 amino acids. CDR1 MDHEN and CDR2 SYDVKM come from the germline V gene. The V and J ends lost 10 bases and 2 bases respectively, with 19 bases between them. The CDR3, as DNA: TGTGCCACTGGGCCTAGTTCCCAACACACAGATACGCAGTATTTT. It specifies CATGPSSQHTDTQYF.

This clone was found once. This sequence joins TRBV6-1 and TRBJ1-2, with D unresolved. CDR3 length: 10 residues. V shed 3 bases and J shed 9 bases, with 5 bases lying between them. The germline CDR1 and CDR2 sequences are MNHNS and SASEGT. The CDR3 loop is CASSDLSYTF. CDR3 DNA sequence: TGTGCCAGCAGTGATTTAAGCTACACCTTC.